This T cell receptor (beta chain) came from a study of memory CD4+ T cells and cytomegalovirus serostatus. The sort gate was single viable CD3+CD4+CD8-CD45RO+ cells for memory CD4+ T cells. In regard to this clone: Its antigen is not known.

Measured with immunoSEQ multiplex PCR; TCRdb has only the in-frame clones, and not every one. The profile shows just over 25,000 clones, about 79% of them singletons. Study-wide results and caveats: Repertoires predicted CMV serostatus with median bootstrapped AUC of about 0.96.

Germline CDR1 reads SGHTA; CDR2 reads FQGNSA. V lost 2 bases, J lost 3 bases, and 6 bases stayed unmatched. The CDR3 extends over 15 amino acids. This clonotype originated in an adult in good health and CMV-seronegative. The V call is TRBV7-2, the J call TRBJ2-7; 8 bases fit TRBD1. Sequenced material: memory CD4+ T cells from blood. The CDR3 here is CASSLLAGTGYEQYF. The CDR3 DNA follows: TGTGCCAGCAGCTTATTGGCTGGGACAGGCTACGAGCAGTACTTC. The whole variable domain, filled in from reference TRBV7-2 and TRBJ2-7, reads GAGVSQSPSNKVTEKGKDVELRCDPISGHTALYWYRQSLGQGLEFLIYFQGNSAPDKSGLPSDRFSAERTGGSVSTLTIQRTQQEDSAVYLCASSLLAGTGYEQYFGPGTRLTVT.